The clone carrying this T cell receptor beta chain was observed a handful of times. What it recognizes is unknown. One entry per CDR3 protein, called by TCRdb with MiXCR from the RT-PCR reads. In the table there are 500,000 or so distinct CDR3 sequences, about 17% of which are singletons. The data were taken from a study of response to subunit inactivated influenza vaccine. Study-level points and caveats: The authors proposed limited new T cell recruitment per seasonal influenza vaccination.

The input for sequencing was CD4+ T cells sorted from PBMCs, taken about 23 months after vaccination. The TCR comes from a man aged 50-75 years who received an inactivated influenza vaccine.

CDR3: CASRPLAVYNEQFF. CDR3 bases: TGTGCCAGCAGGCCGTTGGCGGTCTACAATGAGCAGTTCTTC. The rearrangement uses TRBV7-2 and TRBJ2-1; D call uncertain. Trimming pared 6 bases from V and 3 bases from J, leaving 12 bases between. Germline V gene lookup returns CDR1 SGHTA and CDR2 FQGNSA. The CDR3 is 14 residues long.